This T cell receptor beta chain was retrieved from a study of somatic mutations in cytotoxic T cells in rheumatoid arthritis. Here immunoSEQ multiplex PCR was the method, and the copy in TCRdb shows in-frame clones only, minus some. This sample has 15,000 to 20,000 clones, with over 70% found just once. Germline CDR1 is MNHNS and CDR2 is SASEGT. The CDR3 is 12 residues long. Deletions cut 5 bases from V and 4 bases from J, with 3 bases between. The sequencing sample was made of CD8+ T cells sorted from blood. The chain carries TRBV6-1 and TRBJ1-6; no firm D call. The receptor was isolated from a man aged 55 to 70 in good health. The DNA of the CDR3 is TGTGCCAGCAGTCCGTATAATTCACCCCTCCACTTT. Translating it yields CASSPYNSPLHF.